This TCR beta chain emerged from a study of blood T cell repertoires in COVID-19. V was shortened by 7 bases and J by 0 bases, with 12 bases between the two germline ends. This CDR3 has 13 residues. Germline CDR1 is SQVTM and CDR2 is ANQGSEA. Original processing notes: Amplification of reference gene primers provided the estimated nucleated cell counts. The method was immunoSEQ multiplex PCR; TCRdb's version includes in-frame clones alone and lacks a portion of them. The DNA gave D and trimming, while V, J and clone size come from that table. The profile covers about 94,000 clones, with roughly 84% appearing a single time and around 4.5% taken by the ten largest.

Sequenced: peripheral blood. This TCR was sampled from an elderly woman with acute or convalescent COVID-19. This sequence joins TRBV29-1 and TRBJ1-1; D is perhaps TRBD1 (5 bases). The DNA for the CDR3 is TGCAGCGCCTCGACAGCGATGAACACTGAAGCTTTCTTT. It yields the protein CSASTAMNTEAFF.